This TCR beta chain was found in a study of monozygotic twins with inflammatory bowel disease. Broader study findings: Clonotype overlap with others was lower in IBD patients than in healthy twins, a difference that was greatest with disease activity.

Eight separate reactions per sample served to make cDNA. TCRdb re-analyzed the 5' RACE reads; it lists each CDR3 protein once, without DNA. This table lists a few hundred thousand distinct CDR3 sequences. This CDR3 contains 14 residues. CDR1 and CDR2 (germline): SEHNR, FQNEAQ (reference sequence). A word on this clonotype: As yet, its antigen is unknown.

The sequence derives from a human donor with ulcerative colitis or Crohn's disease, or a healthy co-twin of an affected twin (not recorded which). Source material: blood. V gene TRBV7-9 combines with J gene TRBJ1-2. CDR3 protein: CASSRGGVDYGYTF.